The 5 T cell receptor beta chains given below trace back to one sample, sequenced in a study of cytomegalovirus exposure and HLA in healthy donors. The primer mix had 60 Vbeta and 13 Jbeta primers. Sequenced by immunoSEQ multiplex PCR; TCRdb stores in-frame clones only, minus some. The table has approximately 220,000 clones, 65% to 80% seen once. Sample: PBMCs. These TCRs come from a girl aged 2 to 10 in good health and CMV-seronegative.

The chain joins TRBV27 to TRBJ2-1; 10 bases fit TRBD2. The CDR3 is made up of 17 amino acids. J lost 5 bases, V lost 1 base, and 8 bases had no gene match. Germline CDR1 and CDR2: MNHEY and SMNVEV (reference sequence). The CDR3 loop reads CASSLFQAGGPDNEQFF. Written as DNA, the CDR3 is TGTGCCAGCAGTTTATTTCAAGCGGGGGGGCCCGACAATGAGCAGTTCTTC.

The genes are TRBV4-1 and TRBJ1-5, with 9 bases that match TRBD1. Germline V gene lookup returns CDR1 MGHRA and CDR2 YSYEKL. The CDR3 has 17 amino acids. V shed 4 bases, J shed 3 bases, and the junction held 10 bases outside the gene matches. CDR3 amino acids: CASSPSPTGGNNQPQHF. CDR3 nucleotide sequence: TGCGCCAGCAGCCCGTCCCCAACAGGGGGCAACAATCAGCCCCAGCATTTT.

The rearrangement joins TRBV10-3 to TRBJ2-7; 9 bases match TRBD2. Germline CDR1 ENHRY, CDR2 SYGVKD. The CDR3 totals 15 residues. V lost 4 bases to trimming and J lost 2 bases; unmatched junction nucleotides: 6. The CDR3 protein is CAISGLAGNAYEQYF. The CDR3, as DNA: TGTGCCATCAGTGGCCTAGCGGGGAACGCCTACGAGCAGTACTTC.

This sequence joins TRBV15 and TRBJ2-6, with D unclear. V was pared by 3 bases and J by 0 bases, with 9 bases between. The CDR3 loop spans 16 amino acids. The germline V gene encodes CDR1 LNHNV and CDR2 YYDKDF (reference sequence). Here the CDR3 reads CATSSQIRSGANVLTF. CDR3 nucleotides: TGTGCCACCAGCAGCCAGATCCGCTCTGGGGCCAACGTCCTGACTTTC.

The chain carries TRBV6-6 and TRBJ2-5; perhaps TRBD2 as D (5 bases). V lost 4 bases, J lost 4 bases, and 7 bases lay in between. CDR3 length: 12 residues. Germline V CDR1 and CDR2: MNHNY, SVGAGI (reference sequence). The CDR3, as DNA: TGTGCCAGCAGTTCAGGAGGAGAGACCCAGTACTTC. Translated, it gives CASSSGGETQYF.